Described below is a single T cell receptor (beta chain) sequence and its context. V dropped 4 bases and J dropped 8 bases, with 11 bases sitting between them. The CDR3 runs to 12 residues. Germline CDR1 and CDR2: MNHEY and SVGAGI. This sample is part of a study of control samples from healthy donors and cancer patients. Sequenced by immunoSEQ multiplex PCR; TCRdb stores in-frame clones only, minus some. Here the sample spans about 180,000 clones, around 92% being singletons. The chain has TRBV6-5 and TRBJ1-2; no firm D call. Sequences were obtained from blood. The source is a woman aged 40-49 years in good health. The CDR3: CASSWLGGGYTF. The CDR3, as DNA: TGTGCCAGCAGTTGGTTAGGTGGGGGCTACACCTTC.